This is a list of T cell receptor beta chains from one sample in a study of blood T cell repertoires in COVID-19. Libraries were prepared by immunoSEQ multiplex PCR; TCRdb keeps only in-frame clonotypes and omits some of them. Counted here are 250,000 to 300,000 clones, more than 70% occurring once; the ten biggest clones make up around 10%. The sample was peripheral blood. These receptors were taken from a woman aged 25 to 39 with COVID-19, enrolled during active disease. The CDR3 runs from the conserved cysteine through the conserved F or W. Expanded clones get a size class; other rows say once, few or many, or leave the size out.

size: NA; V: TRBV15; J: TRBJ2-7; CDR3: CATSASGTGIYEQYF
size: NA; V: TRBV5-1; J: TRBJ2-7; CDR3: CASGRGTGPYEQYF
size: few; V: TRBV5-4; J: TRBJ1-6; CDR3: CASSPGQGWSPLHF
size: NA; V: TRBV12-3/TRBV12-4; J: TRBJ2-3; CDR3: CASSSNTPGTQYF
size: NA; V: TRBV5-5; J: TRBJ1-6; CDR3: CASSLTGQRYNSPLHF
size: NA; V: TRBV2; J: TRBJ2-7; CDR3: CASSENFGYEQYF
size: once; V: TRBV10-3; J: TRBJ1-1; CDR3: CAISEPTGFAEAFF
size: NA; V: TRBV19; J: TRBJ1-5; CDR3: CASTNTAAQHF
size: NA; V: TRBV7-2; J: TRBJ2-1; CDR3: CASSPGLASYNEQFF
size: NA; V: TRBV7-9; J: TRBJ2-1; CDR3: CASSDRTGGSSYNEQFF
size: NA; V: TRBV10-1; J: TRBJ2-3; CDR3: CASSEVGRPTDTQYF
size: NA; V: TRBV18; J: TRBJ1-1; CDR3: CASSPPAGATEAFF
size: NA; V: TRBV5-1; J: TRBJ1-2; CDR3: CASRRDSSNYGYTF
size: NA; V: TRBV29-1; J: TRBJ1-2; CDR3: CSVEKVQGARGYTF
size: NA; V: TRBV7-2; J: TRBJ2-7; CDR3: CASSLSGRAYEQYF
size: once; V: TRBV29-1; J: TRBJ2-7; CDR3: CSVRSGRAWDEQYF